This passage covers 27 T cell receptor beta chains from one sample sequenced in a study of control samples from healthy donors and cancer patients. TCRdb's table, derived via immunoSEQ multiplex PCR, lists solely in-frame clones and lacks some. Here the sample spans 400,000 to 500,000 clones, 75% to 95% being singletons. What was sequenced was PBMCs. The source is a man aged 40-50 years with head and neck cancer.

This clone was detected only once. V and J are TRBV29-1 and TRBJ2-1; D gene ambiguous. The CDR3 totals 14 residues. The V and J ends lost 8 bases and 1 base respectively, with 15 bases between them. Germline CDR1 is SQVTM and CDR2 is ANQGSEA. In nucleotides, the CDR3 is TGCAGCTGCTTCGCTAGTCTATCCTACAATGAGCAGTTCTTC. Translated, it gives CSCFASLSYNEQFF.

This clone was counted a few times. The rearrangement uses TRBV2 and TRBJ2-7, with TRBD1 as a possible D gene (5 bases). Per the germline V gene, CDR1 is SNHLY and CDR2 is FYNNEI. Trimming stripped 9 bases from V and 3 bases from J, with 12 bases between. There are 12 residues in the CDR3. The CDR3 protein is CARDTGNYEQYF. The CDR3 DNA reads TGTGCCAGGGACACCGGCAACTACGAGCAGTACTTC.

On this clone: The sample contains more than one DNA sequence encoding this CDR3. This chain links TRBV12-3 or TRBV12-4 with TRBJ2-7, with D hard to call. This CDR3 has 11 residues. V lost 5 bases and J lost 3, with 5 bases in between. Here the CDR3 DNA reads TGTGCCAGCAGTCTACTCTACGAGCAGTACTTC. It is translated as CASSLLYEQYF.

CDR3 amino acids: CATSDVGRAYGYTF. CDR3 nucleotide sequence: TGTGCCACCAGTGACGTTGGACGGGCCTATGGCTACACCTTC. V and J are TRBV24-1 and TRBJ1-2; no clear D gene. The CDR3 covers 14 residues. Germline assignment: CDR1 KGHDR and CDR2 SFDVKD. The V end lost 4 bases, the J end lost 4 bases, and 12 bases lay between the germline ends.

The rearrangement uses TRBV6-1 and TRBJ1-6; D is undetermined. This CDR3 region has 12 residues. With 3 bases removed from V and 14 bases from J, the gap between germline ends came to 11 bases. CDR1 MNHNS and CDR2 SASEGT come from the germline V gene. The DNA for the CDR3 is TGTGCCAGCAGTGATGGTACCCACTCCCTCCACTTT. This encodes CASSDGTHSLHF.

The chain recombines TRBV11-2 with TRBJ1-1, with D perhaps matching TRBD1 (5 bases). V was cut by 1 base and J by 2 bases, with 11 bases left in between. Germline V gene lookup returns CDR1 SGHAT and CDR2 FQNNGV. The CDR3 covers 15 residues. CDR3 sequence: CASSLVTQGNTEAFF. The CDR3 nucleotides are TGTGCCAGCAGCTTAGTAACCCAGGGTAACACTGAAGCTTTCTTT.

The genes are TRBV14 and TRBJ1-1, with D tentatively TRBD1 (6 bases). This CDR3 has 13 residues. V lost 3 bases to trimming and J lost 7 bases, with 12 bases between them. CDR1 is SGHDN, CDR2 FVKESK, per germline. The CDR3 sequence is CASSQALDSEAFF. CDR3 bases: TGTGCCAGCAGCCAGGCGTTGGACAGTGAAGCTTTCTTT.

This clone was counted once. The gene calls are TRBV28 and TRBJ1-1, with D hard to call. Germline-derived CDR1 and CDR2 are MDHEN and SYDVKM. The V end lost 6 bases, the J end lost 2 bases, and 10 bases lay between the germline ends. This CDR3 comprises 13 residues. CDR3: CASSYSGNTEAFF. Written as DNA, the CDR3 is TGTGCCAGCAGCTACAGCGGTAACACTGAAGCTTTCTTT.

J is TRBJ2-5 and V is TRBV28; D is tentatively TRBD1 or TRBD2 (6 bases each). The length of the CDR3 is 15 residues. The germline V gene has CDR1 MDHEN and CDR2 SYDVKM. V lost 3 bases and J lost 5, with 16 bases in between. The CDR3 is CASSFPFGGQETQYF. Here the CDR3 DNA reads TGTGCCAGCAGTTTCCCCTTTGGGGGGCAGGAGACCCAGTACTTC.

The chain employs TRBV6-2 or TRBV6-3 and TRBJ2-1; D not resolved. CDR3 length: 13 residues. CDR1 is MNHEY and CDR2 is SVGEGT in the germline V gene. Between the trimmed V and J ends, which lost 2 bases and 14 bases, there was a span of 16 bases. The CDR3 bases are TGTGCCAGCAGTTACACCACAAATGGTATGGAGTTCTTC. Translating it yields CASSYTTNGMEFF.

This clone showed up just once. The rearrangement links TRBV27 to TRBJ1-4; D gene ambiguous. V was trimmed by 8 bases and J by 3 bases, leaving 22 bases between them. In germline, CDR1 is MNHEY, CDR2 SMNVEV (reference sequence). The length of the CDR3 is 17 residues. CDR3 bases: TGTGCCAGCGGTCCACCCCTTGGGAGGGTGGCTAATGAAAAACTGTTTTTT. Its protein is CASGPPLGRVANEKLFF.

The chain carries TRBV4-1 and TRBJ1-6, with D possibly matching TRBD1 (6 bases). The CDR3 totals 14 residues. Trimming pared 3 bases from V and 9 bases from J, leaving 12 bases between. Germline V gene sequence: CDR1 MGHRA, CDR2 YSYEKL. The CDR3 spells CASSHPGALSPLHF. The CDR3 DNA is TGCGCCAGCAGCCACCCAGGGGCCCTTTCACCCCTCCACTTT.

On this clone: An end of the junction does not agree with germline; a read error may underlie this. The chain employs TRBV7-9 and TRBJ1-1; D remains unclear. The CDR3 is made up of 13 amino acids. The germline V gene has CDR1 SEHNR and CDR2 FQNEAQ (reference sequence). The CDR3 region is CASSLRGNPEAFF. CDR3 sequence (DNA): TGTGCCAGCAGCTTACGAGGGAACCCTGAAGCTTTCTTT.

V and J are TRBV5-1 and TRBJ2-7; 8 nucleotides match TRBD2. V shed 4 bases and J 0 bases; nucleotides not matched to a gene: 3. Germline CDR1 reads SGHRS; CDR2 reads YFSETQ. There are 14 residues in the CDR3. This CDR3 reads CASSLREGSYEQYF. The CDR3 nucleotides are TGCGCCAGCAGCCTTCGGGAGGGCTCCTACGAGCAGTACTTC. Based on the CDR3 plus reference TRBV5-1 and TRBJ2-7, the full variable domain is KAGVTQTPRYLIKTRGQQVTLSCSPISGHRSVSWYQQTPGQGLQFLFEYFSETQRNKGNFPGRFSGRQFSNSRSEMNVSTLELGDSALYLCASSLREGSYEQYFGPGTRLTVT.

The chain has TRBV12-3 or TRBV12-4 and TRBJ1-5; no reliable D call. The CDR3 length is 12 residues. The germline V and J ends were trimmed by 8 bases and 2 bases, with 7 bases remaining between them. The CDR3 reads CASQGGNQPQHF. The DNA for the CDR3 is TGTGCCAGCCAAGGAGGCAATCAGCCCCAGCATTTT.

V and J are TRBV24-1 and TRBJ1-5; no reliable D call. This CDR3 region has 15 residues. The ends were cut back, 2 bases at V and 4 bases at J, with 11 bases in the middle. The V gene's germline CDR1 is KGHDR and CDR2 SFDVKD. This CDR3 is CATSDSGFWNQPQHF. The CDR3 bases are TGTGCCACCAGTGATTCTGGCTTTTGGAATCAGCCCCAGCATTTT.

V and J are TRBV5-1 and TRBJ2-5, with TRBD1 matching over 7 bases. Per the germline V gene, CDR1 is SGHRS and CDR2 is YFSETQ. The CDR3 spans 12 residues. Trimming cost V 6 bases and J 2 bases; bases outside gene matches: 1. The CDR3 region has the DNA TGCGCCAGCAACAGGGGTCAAGAGACCCAGTACTTC. Protein product: CASNRGQETQYF.

The CDR3 sequence is CASSPLDSIQPQHF. CDR3 nucleotides: TGTGCCAGCAGCCCTCTCGACAGTATACAGCCCCAGCATTTT. The chain combines TRBV28 with TRBJ1-5; tentatively, D is TRBD1 (5 bases). Germline-derived CDR1 and CDR2 are MDHEN and SYDVKM. V shed 6 bases and J shed 7 bases, with 16 bases lying between them. CDR3 size: 14 residues.

The chain combines TRBV6-5 with TRBJ2-6; D unresolved. V was cut by 6 bases and J by 0 bases, with 6 bases left in between. The CDR3 runs 14 residues. The V gene's germline CDR1 is MNHEY and CDR2 SVGAGI. The CDR3, as DNA: TGTGCCAGCAGCCTACTCTCTGGGGCCAACGTCCTGACTTTC. This codes for CASSLLSGANVLTF.

The chain links TRBV6-6 to TRBJ1-5; D not certain. CDR1 is MNHNY and CDR2 is SVGAGI in the germline V gene (reference sequence). The CDR3 loop spans 13 amino acids. Trimming removed 0 bases at V and 6 bases at J, with 6 bases between. In nucleotides, the CDR3 is TGTGCCAGCAGTTACTCGCAGAGTCAGCCCCAGCATTTT. It encodes CASSYSQSQPQHF.

The rearrangement uses TRBV6-5 and TRBJ2-7; no firm D call. The ends were cut back, 7 bases at V and 1 base at J, with 14 bases in the middle. CDR1 MNHEY and CDR2 SVGAGI come from the germline V gene. The CDR3 is made up of 14 amino acids. The CDR3 nucleotides read TGTGCCAGCAACCCCCCCCATTCTTCCTACGAGCAGTACTTC. Translating gives CASNPPHSSYEQYF.

The chain carries TRBV19 and TRBJ2-5; D could derive from TRBD1 or TRBD2 (6 bases each). V dropped 4 bases and J dropped 3 bases, with 12 bases sitting between them. Germline assignment: CDR1 LNHDA and CDR2 SQIVND (reference sequence). This CDR3 has 14 amino acids. The CDR3 protein is CASSRGDTEETQYF. Here the CDR3 DNA reads TGTGCCAGTAGTAGGGGGGACACTGAAGAGACCCAGTACTTC.

The rearrangement links TRBV9 to TRBJ2-7, with TRBD1 as a possible D gene (8 bases). The germline V gene encodes CDR1 SGDLS and CDR2 YYNGEE. The CDR3 is made up of 14 amino acids. Trimming pared 2 bases from V and 4 bases from J, leaving 13 bases between. CDR3 nucleotide sequence: TGTGCCAGCAGCGTGACACAGGGGGGGTACGAGCAGTACTTC. This gives the protein CASSVTQGGYEQYF.

This chain links TRBV6-5 with TRBJ2-7, with D perhaps TRBD1 (5 bases). The CDR3 consists of 12 residues. V lost 7 bases and J 4 bases, leaving 11 bases between the germline ends. The germline CDR1 and CDR2 sequences are MNHEY and SVGAGI. DNA of the CDR3: TGTGCCAGCATAGGGGTGAAGTACGAGCAGTACTTC. It yields the protein CASIGVKYEQYF.

The chain combines TRBV7-9 with TRBJ1-1; D remains unclear. V gave up 1 base and J gave up 5 bases, with 5 bases separating them. CDR1 is SEHNR and CDR2 is FQNEAQ in the germline V gene (reference sequence). The length of the CDR3 is 12 residues. The CDR3: CASSLDQTEAFF. In DNA, the CDR3 is TGTGCCAGCAGCTTAGACCAGACTGAAGCTTTCTTT.

J is TRBJ1-2 and V is TRBV4-1; the D gene is possibly TRBD1 (6 bases). Trimming left V 0 bases short and J 8 bases short, with 10 bases between. The CDR3 is 13 residues long. From germline, CDR1 is MGHRA and CDR2 YSYEKL. The CDR3 DNA reads TGCGCCAGCAGCCAAGACCAGGGGCTGGGCTACACCTTC. Translation gives CASSQDQGLGYTF.

The chain carries TRBV19 and TRBJ2-7; a possible D gene is TRBD2 (5 bases). V shed 8 bases and J shed 4 bases, with 15 bases lying between them. Per germline, CDR1 LNHDA and CDR2 SQIVND (reference sequence). The length of the CDR3 is 13 residues. The CDR3 loop reads CASSGSAYYEQYF. The CDR3 DNA reads as TGTGCCAGTTCTGGTAGCGCATATTACGAGCAGTACTTC.